This T cell receptor (beta chain) emerged from a study of T cells in Graves' hyperthyroidism and ophthalmopathy. Study-wide results and caveats: Blood also held most thyroid clonotypes expanded beyond 0.001.

Exclusion followed for patients with uncontrolled infection, other autoimmune disease, pregnancy or lactation. Out of approximately 10 ml of fresh peripheral blood came the PBMCs. RNA transcripts provided the source from which TCR beta CDR3 regions were amplified. First-round RT-PCR targeting the TCR CDR3 was performed with the HTBI primer set. In TCRdb, the multiplex PCR reads were re-called with MiXCR into one record per CDR3 protein. The repertoire holds about 550,000 distinct CDR3 sequences, with less than 25% as singletons. V gave up 5 bases and J gave up 7 bases; unmatched junction bases: 9. This CDR3 comprises 15 residues. Per the germline V gene, CDR1 is MDHEN and CDR2 is SYDVKM. In its sample, this clonotype was seen many times. Antigen unknown.

The sequenced material came from blood. The rearrangement uses TRBV28 and TRBJ1-5; TRBD1 aligns across 9 bases. This TCR was sampled from a young man with Graves' hyperthyroidism. The CDR3 sequence: CASSISGQGVQPQHF. The CDR3 DNA reads TGTGCCAGCAGTATATCGGGACAGGGTGTGCAGCCCCAGCATTTT.